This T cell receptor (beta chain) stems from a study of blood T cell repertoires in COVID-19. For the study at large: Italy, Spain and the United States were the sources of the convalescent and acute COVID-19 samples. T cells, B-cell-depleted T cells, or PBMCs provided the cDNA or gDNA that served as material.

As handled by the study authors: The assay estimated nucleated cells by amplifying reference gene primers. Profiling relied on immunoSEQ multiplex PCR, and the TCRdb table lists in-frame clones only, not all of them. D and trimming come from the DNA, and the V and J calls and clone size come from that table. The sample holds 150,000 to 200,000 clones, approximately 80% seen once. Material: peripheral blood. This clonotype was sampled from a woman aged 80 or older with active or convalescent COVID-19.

CDR3 coding DNA: TGTGCCAGCAGCTTAACCGGGACAAGTAATTCACCCCTCCACTTT. This gives the protein CASSLTGTSNSPLHF. The chain couples TRBV7-2 to TRBJ1-6; D perhaps matches TRBD1 (6 bases). V was pared by 2 bases and J by 6 bases, with 11 bases between. There are 15 residues in the CDR3. Germline lookup yields CDR1 SGHTA and CDR2 FQGNSA.